This record concerns one TCR beta chain sequence. Germline CDR1 reads SEHNR; CDR2 reads FQNEAQ (reference sequence). Trimming cost V 5 bases and J 3 bases, with 7 bases left between them. This CDR3 has 12 residues. Researchers attached unique molecular identifiers to individual cDNA molecules. A single record per CDR3 protein comes from TCRdb applying MiXCR to the 5' RACE reads. The profile shows approximately 70,000 distinct CDR3 sequences, 12% of them singletons. The entry originates in a study of early T cells in non-severe SARS-CoV-2 infection. This sequence originates from an adult who was a healthcare worker with PCR-confirmed SARS-CoV-2 infection or an uninfected control (not recorded which). The V call is TRBV7-9, the J call TRBJ1-1, with D unclear. The specimen was whole blood, collected at baseline. The CDR3 loop reads CASSPEDTEAFF. CDR3 in DNA: TGTGCCAGCAGCCCCGAGGACACTGAAGCTTTCTTT.